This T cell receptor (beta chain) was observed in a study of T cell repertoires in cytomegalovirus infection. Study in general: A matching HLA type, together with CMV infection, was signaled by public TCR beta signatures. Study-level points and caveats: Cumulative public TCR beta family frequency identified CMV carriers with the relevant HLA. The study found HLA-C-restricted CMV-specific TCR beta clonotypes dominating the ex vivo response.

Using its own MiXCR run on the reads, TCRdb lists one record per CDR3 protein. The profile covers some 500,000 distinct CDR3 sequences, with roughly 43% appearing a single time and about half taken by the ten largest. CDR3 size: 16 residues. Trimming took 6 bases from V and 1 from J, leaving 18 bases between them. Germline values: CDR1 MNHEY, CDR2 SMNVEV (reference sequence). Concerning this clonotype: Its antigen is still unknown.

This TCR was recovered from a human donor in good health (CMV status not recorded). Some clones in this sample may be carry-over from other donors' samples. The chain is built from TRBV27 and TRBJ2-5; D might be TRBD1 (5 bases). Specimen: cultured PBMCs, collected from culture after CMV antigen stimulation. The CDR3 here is CASSHVPVGAQETQYF. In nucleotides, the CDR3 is TGTGCCAGCAGCCATGTGCCGGTTGGGGCCCAAGAGACCCAGTACTTC.